This T cell receptor beta chain appears in the sequencing data of a study of a mutant IDH1 vaccine in newly diagnosed glioma. For the study at large: The week-35 safety follow-up was V12, and the week-47 study end was V13.

Time point meaning: week 47, end of study. What each vaccine dose contained was 300 ug of mutant IDH1 20-mer peptide, accompanied by topical imiquimod. The germline gives CDR1 SGHRS, CDR2 YFSETQ. V was pared by 3 bases and J by 4 bases, with 28 bases between. The CDR3 consists of 19 residues. Using immunoSEQ multiplex PCR, the repertoire was profiled, and TCRdb retains in-frame clones only, with some absent. The data hold about 54,000 clones, with roughly four fifths observed a single time. With regard to this clone: The antigen remains undetermined.

This sequence was found in a woman aged 45 to 65 with glioma. Material: PBMCs, obtained from a glioma patient whose treatment included an IDH1 peptide vaccine. V usage is TRBV5-1 and J usage is TRBJ2-5, with D perhaps matching TRBD1 (5 bases). The CDR3 sequence: CASSSTRPADRGFGETQYF. The CDR3 DNA follows: TGCGCCAGCAGCTCCACCCGGCCTGCGGATAGGGGTTTTGGAGAGACCCAGTACTTC. The variable domain in full, with the rest retrieved from reference TRBV5-1 and TRBJ2-5, is KAGVTQTPRYLIKTRGQQVTLSCSPISGHRSVSWYQQTPGQGLQFLFEYFSETQRNKGNFPGRFSGRQFSNSRSEMNVSTLELGDSALYLCASSSTRPADRGFGETQYFGPGTRLLVL.